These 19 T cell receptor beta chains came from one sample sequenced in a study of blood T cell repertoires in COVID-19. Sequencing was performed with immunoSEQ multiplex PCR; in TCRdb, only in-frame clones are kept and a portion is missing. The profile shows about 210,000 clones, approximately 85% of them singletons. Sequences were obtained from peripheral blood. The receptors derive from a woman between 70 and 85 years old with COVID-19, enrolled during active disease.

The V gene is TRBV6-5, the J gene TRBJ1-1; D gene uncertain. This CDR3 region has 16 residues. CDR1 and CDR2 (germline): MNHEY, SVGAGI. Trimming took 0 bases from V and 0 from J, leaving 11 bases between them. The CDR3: CASSYSWQSMNTEAFF. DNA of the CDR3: TGTGCCAGCAGTTACTCATGGCAGTCAATGAACACTGAAGCTTTCTTT.

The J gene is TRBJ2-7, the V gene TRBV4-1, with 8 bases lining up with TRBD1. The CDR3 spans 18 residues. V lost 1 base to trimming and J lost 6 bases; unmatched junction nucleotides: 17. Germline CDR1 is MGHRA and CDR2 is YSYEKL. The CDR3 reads CASSQVKLNRGTLGEQYF. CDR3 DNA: TGCGCCAGCAGCCAAGTGAAATTGAACAGGGGGACTTTAGGCGAGCAGTACTTC.

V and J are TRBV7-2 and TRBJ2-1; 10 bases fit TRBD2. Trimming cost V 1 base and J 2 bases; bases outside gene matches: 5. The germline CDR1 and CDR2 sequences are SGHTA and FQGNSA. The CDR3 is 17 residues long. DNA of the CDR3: TGTGCCAGCAGCTTAGTGGCAACTAGCGGGGCCTACAATGAGCAGTTCTTC. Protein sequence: CASSLVATSGAYNEQFF.

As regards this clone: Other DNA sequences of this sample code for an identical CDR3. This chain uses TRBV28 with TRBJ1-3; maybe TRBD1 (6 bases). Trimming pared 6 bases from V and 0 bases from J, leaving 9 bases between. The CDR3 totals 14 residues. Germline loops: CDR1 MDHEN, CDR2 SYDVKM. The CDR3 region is CASRKTGSGNTIYF. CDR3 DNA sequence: TGTGCCAGCAGAAAGACAGGCTCTGGAAACACCATATATTTT.

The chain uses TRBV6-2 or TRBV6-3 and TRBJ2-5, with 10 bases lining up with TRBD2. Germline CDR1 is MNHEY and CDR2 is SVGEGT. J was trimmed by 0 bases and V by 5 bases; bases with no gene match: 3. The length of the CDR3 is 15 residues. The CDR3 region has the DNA TGTGCCAGCAGTCGGGGACTAGCGAACCAAGAGACCCAGTACTTC. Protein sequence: CASSRGLANQETQYF.

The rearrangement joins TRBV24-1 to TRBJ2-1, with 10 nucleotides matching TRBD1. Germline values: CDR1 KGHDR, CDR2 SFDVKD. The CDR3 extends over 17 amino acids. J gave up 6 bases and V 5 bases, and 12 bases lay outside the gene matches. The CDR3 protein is CATSGAGSGQGGNEQFF. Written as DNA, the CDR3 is TGTGCCACCAGTGGAGCGGGGTCCGGACAGGGGGGCAATGAGCAGTTCTTC.

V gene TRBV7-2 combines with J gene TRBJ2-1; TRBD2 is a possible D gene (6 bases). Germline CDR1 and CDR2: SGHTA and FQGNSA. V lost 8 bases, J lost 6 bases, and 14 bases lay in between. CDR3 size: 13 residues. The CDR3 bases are TGTGCCAGCGCGGATGGAGGGATCAATGAGCAGTTCTTC. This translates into CASADGGINEQFF.

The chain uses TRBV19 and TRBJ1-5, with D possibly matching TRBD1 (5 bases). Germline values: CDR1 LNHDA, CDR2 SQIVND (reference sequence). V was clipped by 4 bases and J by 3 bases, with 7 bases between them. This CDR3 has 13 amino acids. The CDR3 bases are TGTGCCAGTAGTAGGGGCCACAATCAGCCCCAGCATTTT. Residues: CASSRGHNQPQHF.

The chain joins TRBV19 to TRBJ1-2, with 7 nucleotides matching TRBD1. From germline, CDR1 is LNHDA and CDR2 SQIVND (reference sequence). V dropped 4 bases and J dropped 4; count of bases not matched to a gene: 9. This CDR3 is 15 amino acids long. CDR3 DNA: TGTGCCAGTAGTAGGGACAGTCAAGGGGGCTATGGCTACACCTTC. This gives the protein CASSRDSQGGYGYTF. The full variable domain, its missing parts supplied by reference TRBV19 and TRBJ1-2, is DGGITQSPKYLFRKEGQNVTLSCEQNLNHDAMYWYRQDPGQGLRLIYYSQIVNDFQKGDIAEGYSVSREKKESFPLTVTSAQKNPTAFYLCASSRDSQGGYGYTFGSGTRLTVV.

CDR3 sequence reads: CASSADGLSWYNEQFF. In DNA form, the CDR3 reads TGTGCCAGCAGTGCCGACGGACTGTCTTGGTACAATGAGCAGTTCTTC. J is TRBJ2-1 and V is TRBV2; the D gene is possibly TRBD2 (5 bases). The V end was cut by 4 bases, the J end by 4 bases, with 17 bases between. CDR3 length equals 16 residues. CDR1 and CDR2 (germline): SNHLY, FYNNEI.

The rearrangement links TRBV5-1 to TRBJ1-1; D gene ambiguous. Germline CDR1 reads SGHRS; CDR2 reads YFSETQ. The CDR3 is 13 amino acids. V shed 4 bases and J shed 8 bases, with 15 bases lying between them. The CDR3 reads CASSRPDYGEAFF. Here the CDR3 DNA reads TGCGCCAGCAGCCGTCCGGACTACGGCGAAGCTTTCTTT.

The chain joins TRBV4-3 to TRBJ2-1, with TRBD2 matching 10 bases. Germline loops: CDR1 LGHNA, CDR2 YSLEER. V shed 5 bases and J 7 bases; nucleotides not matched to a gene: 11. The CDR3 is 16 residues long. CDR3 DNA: TGCGCCAGCAGCTTAGCCCCGGGACTAGCGACGAATGAGCAGTTCTTC. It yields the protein CASSLAPGLATNEQFF.

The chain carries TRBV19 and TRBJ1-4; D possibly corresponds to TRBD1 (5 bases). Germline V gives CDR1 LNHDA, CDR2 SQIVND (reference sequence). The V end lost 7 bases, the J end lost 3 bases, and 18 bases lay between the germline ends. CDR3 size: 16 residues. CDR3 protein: CASTTSGLSSNEKLFF. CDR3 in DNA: TGTGCCAGTACCACCTCGGGACTATCGTCTAATGAAAAACTGTTTTTT.

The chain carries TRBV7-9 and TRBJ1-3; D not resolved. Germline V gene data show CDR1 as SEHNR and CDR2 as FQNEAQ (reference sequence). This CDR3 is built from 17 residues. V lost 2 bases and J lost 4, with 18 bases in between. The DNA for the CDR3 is TGTGCCAGCAGCTTATCTTCGGCAGGTTTCTTAGGAAACACCATATATTTT. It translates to CASSLSSAGFLGNTIYF.

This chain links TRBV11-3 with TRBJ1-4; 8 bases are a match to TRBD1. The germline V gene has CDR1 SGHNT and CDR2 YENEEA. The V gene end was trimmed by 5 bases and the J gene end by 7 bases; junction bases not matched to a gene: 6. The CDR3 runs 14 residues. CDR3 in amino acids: CASSKDRAFEKLFF. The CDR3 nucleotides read TGTGCCAGCAGCAAGGACAGGGCCTTTGAAAAACTGTTTTTT.

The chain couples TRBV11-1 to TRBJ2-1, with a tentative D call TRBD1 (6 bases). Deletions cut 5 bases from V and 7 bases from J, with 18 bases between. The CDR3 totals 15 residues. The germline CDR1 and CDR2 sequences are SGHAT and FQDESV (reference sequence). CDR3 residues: CASSANRVKRNEQFF. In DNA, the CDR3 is TGTGCCAGCAGCGCGAACAGGGTGAAGAGGAATGAGCAGTTCTTC.

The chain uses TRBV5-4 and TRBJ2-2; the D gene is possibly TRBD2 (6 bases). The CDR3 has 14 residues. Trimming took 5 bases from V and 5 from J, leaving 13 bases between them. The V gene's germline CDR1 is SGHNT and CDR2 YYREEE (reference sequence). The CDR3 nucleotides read TGTGCCAGCAGAAGGGACTTGGTTACCGGGGAGCTGTTTTTT. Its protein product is CASRRDLVTGELFF.

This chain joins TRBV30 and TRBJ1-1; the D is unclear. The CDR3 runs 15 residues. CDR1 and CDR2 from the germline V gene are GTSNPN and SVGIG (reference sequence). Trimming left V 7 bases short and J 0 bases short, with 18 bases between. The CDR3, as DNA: TGTGCCTCCCAAGGAGGATCTTTTATGAACACTGAAGCTTTCTTT. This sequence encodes CASQGGSFMNTEAFF.

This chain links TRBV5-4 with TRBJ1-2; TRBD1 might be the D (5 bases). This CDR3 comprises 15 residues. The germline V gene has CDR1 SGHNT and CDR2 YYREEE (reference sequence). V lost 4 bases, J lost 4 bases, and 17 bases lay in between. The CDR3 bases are TGTGCCAGCAGCCTGCCCGGGGGTAGGGGCTATGGCTACACCTTC. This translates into CASSLPGGRGYGYTF.